This T cell receptor (beta chain) was recovered during a study of beta chain features in type 1 diabetes. Expressed TCRB transcripts got sequenced, as all isolated RNA was reverse transcribed. Some clones are missing from TCRdb's copy, which holds only in-frame ones; the method was immunoSEQ multiplex PCR. The table has hundreds of thousands of clones, roughly a sixth seen once; the top ten hold around 0.1%. This clone was detected a few times. The CDR3 has 15 amino acids. Germline V gene lookup returns CDR1 SGHDN and CDR2 FVKESK. The V segment lost 5 bases and the J segment 5 bases; nucleotides outside the gene matches: 10.

Sequencing was performed on naive CD4+ T cells from blood. This TCR derives from a man aged 18 to 30 in good health. The chain links TRBV14 to TRBJ2-5, with 8 nucleotides matching TRBD1. The CDR3, as DNA: TGTGCCAGCAGCTCCGACAGGGGTGTAGCGGAGACCCAGTACTTC. This gives the protein CASSSDRGVAETQYF.